These 10 T cell receptor beta chains came from one sample sequenced in a study of T cell responses to AZD1222 COVID-19 vaccine. The protocol was immunoSEQ multiplex PCR, while the TCRdb copy is restricted to in-frame clones and leaves out a portion. The table includes under 150,000 clones, more than 85% detected once. Sample: peripheral blood, taken on day 0 of AZD1222 vaccination. These receptors all stem from an adult in good health.

This clone was detected once. The rearrangement joins TRBV2 to TRBJ2-7; D possibly corresponds to TRBD1 (5 bases). CDR3 size: 13 residues. Germline V CDR1 and CDR2: SNHLY, FYNNEI. V lost 2 bases, J lost 5 bases, and 10 bases lay in between. CDR3 amino acids: CASSEQGLNEQYF. In nucleotides, the CDR3 is TGTGCCAGCAGTGAACAGGGTCTCAACGAGCAGTACTTC.

V is TRBV5-6 and J is TRBJ2-1; 11 bases are a match to TRBD2. The CDR3 covers 15 residues. Germline V gene lookup returns CDR1 SGHDT and CDR2 YYEEEE. V shed 4 bases and J 5 bases; nucleotides not matched to a gene: 5. The CDR3 nucleotides read TGTGCCAGCAGCAAACTAGCGGGGGTTAACAATGAGCAGTTCTTC. It specifies CASSKLAGVNNEQFF.

The chain combines TRBV7-2 with TRBJ1-5, with 9 bases matching TRBD1. Per the germline V gene, CDR1 is SGHTA and CDR2 is FQGNSA. V shed 2 bases and J 5 bases; nucleotides not matched to a gene: 1. The length of the CDR3 is 14 residues. The CDR3: CASSLRQGDQPQHF. Written as DNA, the CDR3 is TGTGCCAGCAGCTTAAGACAGGGGGATCAGCCCCAGCATTTT.

The chain employs TRBV6-6 and TRBJ2-1; perhaps TRBD1 as D (6 bases). Germline-derived CDR1 and CDR2 are MNHNY and SVGAGI (reference sequence). The germline V and J ends were trimmed by 6 bases and 8 bases, with 23 bases remaining between them. This CDR3 region has 16 residues. CDR3 sequence (DNA): TGTGCCAGCAGACTAACAGGGTCCACTCCTTCTGATGAGCAGTTCTTC. Translated, it gives CASRLTGSTPSDEQFF.

The chain has TRBV18 and TRBJ1-4; tentative D call: TRBD1 (5 bases). The germline gives CDR1 KGHSH, CDR2 LQKENI. The CDR3 length is 13 residues. With 6 bases removed from V and 3 bases from J, the gap between germline ends came to 8 bases. CDR3 region: CASSGPANEKLFF. The CDR3 DNA reads as TGTGCCAGCTCGGGGCCGGCTAATGAAAAACTGTTTTTT.

The chain recombines TRBV7-2 with TRBJ2-7, with D perhaps assigned TRBD1 or TRBD2 (7 bases each). Trimming stripped 1 base from V and 0 bases from J, with 13 bases between. Germline V lookup: CDR1 SGHTA, CDR2 FQGNSA. There are 16 residues in the CDR3. CDR3 amino acids: CASSLGGGQSSYEQYF. The CDR3, as DNA: TGTGCCAGCAGCTTAGGGGGGGGACAGAGCTCCTACGAGCAGTACTTC. Drawing the rest from reference TRBV7-2 and TRBJ2-7, the complete variable domain is GAGVSQSPSNKVTEKGKDVELRCDPISGHTALYWYRQSLGQGLEFLIYFQGNSAPDKSGLPSDRFSAERTGGSVSTLTIQRTQQEDSAVYLCASSLGGGQSSYEQYFGPGTRLTVT.

J is TRBJ1-6 and V is TRBV3-1 (or the pseudogene TRBV3-2), with TRBD1 as a possible D gene (6 bases). The CDR3 totals 13 residues. CDR1 and CDR2 from the germline V gene are LGHDT and YNNKEL (reference sequence). V lost 4 bases, J lost 15 bases, and 16 bases lay in between. Here the CDR3 reads CASSLPGVGFLHF. The DNA for the CDR3 is TGTGCCAGCAGCCTACCAGGGGTAGGTTTCCTCCACTTT.

The chain joins TRBV5-6 to TRBJ1-6; 9 nucleotides match TRBD1. This CDR3 region has 17 residues. From germline, CDR1 is SGHDT and CDR2 YYEEEE. V trimming: 0 bases; J trimming: 7 bases; junction bases outside the gene matches: 8. CDR3 coding DNA: TGTGCCAGCAGCTTGGGGAAGGGACAGGGATTAAATTCACCCCTCCACTTT. Translation: CASSLGKGQGLNSPLHF.

This clone was detected only once. The V and J genes are TRBV27 and TRBJ1-2, with D tentatively TRBD1 (6 bases). The germline V gene encodes CDR1 MNHEY and CDR2 SMNVEV (reference sequence). CDR3 length: 15 amino acids. Trimming left V 3 bases short and J 4 bases short, with 15 bases between. In nucleotides, the CDR3 is TGTGCCAGCAGTTTTAAAGGGGGGGGCGCCTATGGCTACACCTTC. It translates to CASSFKGGGAYGYTF.

V is TRBV6-5 and J is TRBJ2-1; 12 bases map to TRBD2. V was pared by 2 bases and J by 8 bases, with 7 bases of the junction left unmatched. Germline CDR1 reads MNHEY; CDR2 reads SVGAGI. The CDR3 spans 16 residues. CDR3: CASSYRLAGGVHEQFF. The CDR3 nucleotides read TGTGCCAGCAGTTACCGCCTAGCGGGGGGGGTCCATGAGCAGTTCTTC.